The 13 T cell receptor beta chains reported below all come from one sample, sequenced in a study of blood T cell repertoires in COVID-19. The repertoire was sequenced with immunoSEQ multiplex PCR; TCRdb's copy has only in-frame clones and lacks some. The table lists approximately 250,000 clones, approximately 90% of them singletons. Sequenced material: PBMCs or T cells enriched from blood (not recorded which). Receptors originate from a man in his forties who had been exposed to COVID-19.

The CDR3 loop is CASRNGGATGELFF. CDR3 nucleotide sequence: TGTGCCAGCAGAAATGGAGGGGCGACCGGGGAGCTGTTTTTT. This rearrangement joins TRBV28 to TRBJ2-2; TRBD2 might be the D (6 bases). CDR3 length: 14 amino acids. Looked up from germline, CDR1 is MDHEN and CDR2 is SYDVKM. V gave up 6 bases and J gave up 5 bases, with 13 bases separating them.

The chain uses TRBV28 and TRBJ1-4; D is perhaps TRBD1 (6 bases). Trimming stripped 4 bases from V and 2 bases from J, with 11 bases between. The V gene's germline CDR1 is MDHEN and CDR2 SYDVKM. CDR3 length: 15 residues. The CDR3 DNA reads as TGTGCCAGCAGTTCTTTGAGGGGGACTAATGAAAAACTGTTTTTT. This encodes CASSSLRGTNEKLFF.

The chain has TRBV28 and TRBJ1-2, with 7 nucleotides matching TRBD1. There are 15 residues in the CDR3. V lost 3 bases and J lost 2; bases outside the gene matches: 6. Germline CDR1 reads MDHEN; CDR2 reads SYDVKM. CDR3 in DNA: TGTGCCAGCAGTTTTGTTCAGGGGGGAAACTATGGCTACACCTTC. Protein product: CASSFVQGGNYGYTF.

The chain is built from TRBV7-9 and TRBJ1-2, with TRBD1 matching over 10 bases. This CDR3 contains 15 residues. Unmatched junction bases numbered 7, after V lost 6 bases and J lost 3 bases. Germline lookup yields CDR1 SEHNR and CDR2 FQNEAQ (reference sequence). CDR3 nucleotides: TGTGCCAGCAGTTCTATGGACAGGGGGGACTATGGCTACACCTTC. Its translation is CASSSMDRGDYGYTF.

V gene TRBV2 combines with J gene TRBJ1-2; D is ambiguous. Germline lookup yields CDR1 SNHLY and CDR2 FYNNEI. The V and J ends lost 0 bases and 2 bases respectively, with 10 bases between them. The length of the CDR3 is 15 residues. CDR3 sequence reads: CASSEAALPNYGYTF. The CDR3 DNA sequence: TGTGCCAGCAGTGAAGCTGCTCTACCAAACTATGGCTACACCTTC.

The chain links TRBV7-2 to TRBJ2-1; 8 bases agree with TRBD2. J gave up 0 bases and V 5 bases, and 15 bases lay outside the gene matches. Looked up from germline, CDR1 is SGHTA and CDR2 is FQGNSA. The CDR3 has 19 amino acids. In DNA form, the CDR3 reads TGTGCCAGCAGCCCAGCACCGGGACTAGGGGAGAGCTCCTACAATGAGCAGTTCTTC. It is translated as CASSPAPGLGESSYNEQFF.

The chain has TRBV27 and TRBJ2-5; 11 bases align to TRBD2. The CDR3 has 16 residues. V was clipped by 1 base and J by 4 bases; unmatched bases: 5. Per the germline V gene, CDR1 is MNHEY and CDR2 is SMNVEV (reference sequence). The CDR3 sequence: CASSLFSGRARETQYF. As DNA, the CDR3 is TGTGCCAGCAGTTTATTTAGCGGGAGGGCTCGAGAGACCCAGTACTTC.

This clone was detected a few times. This chain links TRBV6-5 with TRBJ1-2; D is ambiguous. Trimming left V 7 bases short and J 8 bases short, with 17 bases between. The CDR3 runs to 13 residues. CDR1 MNHEY and CDR2 SVGAGI come from the germline V gene. CDR3 DNA sequence: TGTGCCAGCACCCATTCAGCGGAAGGAGGCTACACCTTC. It encodes CASTHSAEGGYTF.

This sequence joins TRBV28 and TRBJ1-1; TRBD1 might be the D (5 bases). Looked up from germline, CDR1 is MDHEN and CDR2 is SYDVKM. Deletions cut 6 bases from V and 6 bases from J, with 14 bases between. This CDR3 is 13 amino acids long. DNA for the CDR3: TGTGCCAGCAGCCTGGGGGGAGGCGCTGAAGCTTTCTTT. Its translation: CASSLGGGAEAFF.

The genes are TRBV28 and TRBJ2-1; 8 bases match TRBD2. Germline V gene sequence: CDR1 MDHEN, CDR2 SYDVKM. This CDR3 spans 14 amino acids. V shed 9 bases, J shed 4 bases, and the junction held 8 bases outside the gene matches. CDR3 nucleotide sequence: TGTGCCAGTATGACTAGCGAGAGTTACAATGAGCAGTTCTTC. It is translated as CASMTSESYNEQFF.

J is TRBJ1-2 and V is TRBV15, with 8 bases aligning to TRBD1. Losses at the gene ends were 8 bases for V and 6 bases for J; bases not matched to a gene: 11. The germline CDR1 and CDR2 sequences are LNHNV and YYDKDF (reference sequence). The CDR3 runs 14 residues. CDR3 residues: CATANGQGANGYTF. In DNA form, the CDR3 reads TGTGCCACCGCGAACGGACAGGGTGCTAATGGCTACACCTTC. Full variable domain (outside the CDR3, taken from reference TRBV15 and TRBJ1-2): DAMVIQNPRYQVTQFGKPVTLSCSQTLNHNVMYWYQQKSSQAPKLLFHYYDKDFNNEADTPDNFQSRRPNTSFCFLDIRSPGLGDTAMYLCATANGQGANGYTFGSGTRLTVV.

The chain employs TRBV5-1 and TRBJ2-1; 10 positions agree with TRBD1. In germline, CDR1 is SGHRS, CDR2 YFSETQ. With V trimmed by 4 bases and J by 4 bases, 5 bases remained unmatched. This CDR3 is 15 amino acids long. The CDR3 sequence is CASSGRDRGYNEQFF. CDR3 bases: TGCGCCAGCAGCGGCCGGGACAGGGGTTACAATGAGCAGTTCTTC.

The chain couples TRBV7-2 to TRBJ2-2; the match to TRBD2 covers 9 bases. Looked up from germline, CDR1 is SGHTA and CDR2 is FQGNSA. The CDR3 is 16 amino acids. V gave up 6 bases and J gave up 4 bases; unmatched junction bases: 9. The CDR3 region has the DNA TGTGCCAGCAGTGACAGGACTAGCGAAGGCACCGGGGAGCTGTTTTTT. Its protein is CASSDRTSEGTGELFF.